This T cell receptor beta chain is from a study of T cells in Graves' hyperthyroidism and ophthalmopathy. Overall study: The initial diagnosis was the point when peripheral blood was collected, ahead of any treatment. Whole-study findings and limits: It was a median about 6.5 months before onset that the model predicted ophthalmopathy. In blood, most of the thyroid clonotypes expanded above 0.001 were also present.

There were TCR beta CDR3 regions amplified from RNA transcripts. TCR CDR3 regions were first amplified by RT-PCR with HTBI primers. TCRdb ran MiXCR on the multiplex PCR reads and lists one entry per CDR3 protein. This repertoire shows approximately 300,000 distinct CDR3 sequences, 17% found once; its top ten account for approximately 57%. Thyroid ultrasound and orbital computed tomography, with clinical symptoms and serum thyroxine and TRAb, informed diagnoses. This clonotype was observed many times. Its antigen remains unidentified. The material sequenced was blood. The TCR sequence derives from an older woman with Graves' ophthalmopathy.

Written as DNA, the CDR3 is TGTGCCAGCAGTTTAGCGGGACAGGGTTTATCCTATAATTCACCCCTCCACTTT. Translation gives CASSLAGQGLSYNSPLHF. The V gene is TRBV28, the J gene TRBJ1-6, with TRBD1 matching 9 bases. The V gene end was trimmed by 2 bases and the J gene end by 1 base; junction bases not matched to a gene: 6. This CDR3 region has 18 residues. CDR1 MDHEN and CDR2 SYDVKM come from the germline V gene.